This T cell receptor (beta chain) came from a study of early T cells in non-severe SARS-CoV-2 infection. This clonotype has a count of ten or more. The V and J ends lost 1 base and 4 bases respectively, with 7 bases between them. The germline V gene has CDR1 SGHAT and CDR2 FQNNGV. The CDR3 extends over 13 amino acids. Individual cDNA molecules were tagged with unique molecular identifiers. TCRdb fed the 5' RACE reads into MiXCR, producing one record per CDR3 protein. The profile covers 30,000 to 40,000 distinct CDR3 sequences, with approximately 6% appearing a single time and 4% to 5.5% taken by the ten largest.

This material consisted of whole blood, taken at baseline. This rearrangement joins TRBV11-2 to TRBJ1-1; D may be TRBD1 (5 bases). The clonotype originates from an adult who was a healthcare worker with PCR-confirmed SARS-CoV-2 infection or an uninfected control (not recorded which). CDR3 residues: CASSLAGVTEAFF. The CDR3 DNA reads TGTGCCAGCAGCTTAGCGGGGGTCACTGAAGCTTTCTTT.